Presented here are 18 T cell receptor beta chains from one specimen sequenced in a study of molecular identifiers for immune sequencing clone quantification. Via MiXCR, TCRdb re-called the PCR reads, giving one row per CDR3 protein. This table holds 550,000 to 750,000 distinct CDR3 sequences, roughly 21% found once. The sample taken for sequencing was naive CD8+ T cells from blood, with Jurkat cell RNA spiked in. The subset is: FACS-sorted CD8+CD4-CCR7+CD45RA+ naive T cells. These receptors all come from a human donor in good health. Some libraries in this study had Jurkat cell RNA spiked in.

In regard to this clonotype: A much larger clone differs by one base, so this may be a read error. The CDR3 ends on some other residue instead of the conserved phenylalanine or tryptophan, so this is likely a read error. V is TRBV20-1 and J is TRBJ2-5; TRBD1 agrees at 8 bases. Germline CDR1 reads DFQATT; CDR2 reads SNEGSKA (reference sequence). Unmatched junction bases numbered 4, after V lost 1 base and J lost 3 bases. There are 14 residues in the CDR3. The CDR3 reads CSARGDRGEETQYS. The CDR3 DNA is TGCAGTGCTAGAGGAGACAGGGGAGAAGAGACCCAGTACTCC.

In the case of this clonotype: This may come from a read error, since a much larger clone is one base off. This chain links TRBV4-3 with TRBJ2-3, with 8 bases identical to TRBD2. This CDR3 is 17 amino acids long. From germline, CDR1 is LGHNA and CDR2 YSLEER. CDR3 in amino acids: CASSQGAREAPTDTRYF. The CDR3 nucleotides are TGCGCCAGCAGCCAAGGGGCGCGGGAGGCCCCCACAGATACGCGGTATTTT.

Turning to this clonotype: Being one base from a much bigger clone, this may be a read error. The CDR3 bases are TGTGCCAGCAGCTCCCGAGGTCGGGGGGGAGAGGGCGAGCGGTACTTC. As protein: CASSSRGRGGEGERYF. The chain carries TRBV7-9 and TRBJ2-7; 8 bases are shared with TRBD2. Germline CDR1 is SEHNR and CDR2 is FQNEAQ (reference sequence). This CDR3 has 16 amino acids.

The CDR3: CASSSRMGEGDEKLFF. The DNA for the CDR3 is TGTGCCAGCAGCTCCCGTATGGGAGAGGGGGATGAAAAACTGTTTTTT. This chain connects TRBV11-2 to TRBJ1-4; possibly TRBD1 for D (6 bases). CDR1 is SGHAT, CDR2 FQNNGV, per germline. Trimming took 4 bases from V and 6 from J, leaving 18 bases between them. The CDR3 covers 16 residues.

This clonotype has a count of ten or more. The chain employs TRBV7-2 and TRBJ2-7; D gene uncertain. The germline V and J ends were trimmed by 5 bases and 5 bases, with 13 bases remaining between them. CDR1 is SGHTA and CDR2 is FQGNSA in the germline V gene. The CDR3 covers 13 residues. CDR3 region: CASSDPLAHEQYF. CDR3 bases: TGTGCCAGCAGCGACCCGCTCGCCCACGAGCAGTACTTC.

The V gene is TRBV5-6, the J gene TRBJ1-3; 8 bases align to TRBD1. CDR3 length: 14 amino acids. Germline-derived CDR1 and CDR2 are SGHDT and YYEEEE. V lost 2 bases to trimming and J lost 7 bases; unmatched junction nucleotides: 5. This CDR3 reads CASSFLDRANTIYF. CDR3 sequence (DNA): TGTGCCAGCAGCTTTCTGGACAGGGCCAACACCATATATTTT.

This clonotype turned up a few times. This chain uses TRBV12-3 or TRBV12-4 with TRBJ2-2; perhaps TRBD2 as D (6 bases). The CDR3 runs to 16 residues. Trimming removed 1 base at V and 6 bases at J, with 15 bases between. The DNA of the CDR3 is TGTGCCAGCAGTTTAGATCTAGCGCCCTCAGCCGGGGAGCTGTTTTTT. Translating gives CASSLDLAPSAGELFF.

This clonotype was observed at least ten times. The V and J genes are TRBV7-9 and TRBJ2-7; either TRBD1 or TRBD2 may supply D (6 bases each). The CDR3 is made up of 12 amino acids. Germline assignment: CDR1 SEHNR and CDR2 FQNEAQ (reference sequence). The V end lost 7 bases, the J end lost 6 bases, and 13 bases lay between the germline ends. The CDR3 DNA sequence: TGTGCCAGCACGGCAGGGGACTTCGAGCAGTACTTC. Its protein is CASTAGDFEQYF.

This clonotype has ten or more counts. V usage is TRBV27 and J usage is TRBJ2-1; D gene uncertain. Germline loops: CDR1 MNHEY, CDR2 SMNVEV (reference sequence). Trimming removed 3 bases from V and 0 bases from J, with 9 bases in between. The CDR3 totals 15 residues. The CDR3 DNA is TGTGCCAGCAGTTTCGGTCCGAGCTCCTACAATGAGCAGTTCTTC. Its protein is CASSFGPSSYNEQFF.

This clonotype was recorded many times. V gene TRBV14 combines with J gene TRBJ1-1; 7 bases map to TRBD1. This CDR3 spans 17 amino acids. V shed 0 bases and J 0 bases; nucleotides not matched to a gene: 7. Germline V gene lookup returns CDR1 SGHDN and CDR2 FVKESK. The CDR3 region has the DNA TGTGCCAGCAGCCAAGATGGGACAGTCATCATGAACACTGAAGCTTTCTTT. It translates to CASSQDGTVIMNTEAFF.

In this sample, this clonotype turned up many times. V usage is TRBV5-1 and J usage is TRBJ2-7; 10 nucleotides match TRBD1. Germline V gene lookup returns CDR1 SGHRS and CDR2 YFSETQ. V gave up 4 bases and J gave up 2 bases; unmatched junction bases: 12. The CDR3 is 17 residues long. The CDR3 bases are TGCGCCAGCAGCGAGGGGAAGACAGGGGGCCTCCCCTACGAGCAGTACTTC. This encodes CASSEGKTGGLPYEQYF.

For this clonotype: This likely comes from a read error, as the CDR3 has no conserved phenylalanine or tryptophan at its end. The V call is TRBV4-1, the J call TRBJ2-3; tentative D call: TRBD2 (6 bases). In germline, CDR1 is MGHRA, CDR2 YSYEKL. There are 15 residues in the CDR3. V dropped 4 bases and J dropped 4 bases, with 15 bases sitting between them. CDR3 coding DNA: TGCGCCAGCAGCCGAAGACTAGTGGGATCAGATACGCAGTATCTT. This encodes CASSRRLVGSDTQYL.

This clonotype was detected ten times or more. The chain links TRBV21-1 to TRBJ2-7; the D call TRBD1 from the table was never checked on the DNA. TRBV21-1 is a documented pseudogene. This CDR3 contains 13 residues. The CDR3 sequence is CASSRDRAYEQYF. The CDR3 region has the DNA TGTGCCAGCAGCCGGGACAGGGCCTACGAGCAGTACTTC.

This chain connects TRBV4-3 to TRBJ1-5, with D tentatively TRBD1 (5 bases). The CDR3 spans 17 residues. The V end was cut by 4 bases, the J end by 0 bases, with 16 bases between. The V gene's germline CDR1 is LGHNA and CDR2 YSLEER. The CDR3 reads CASSPGAIGISNQPQHF. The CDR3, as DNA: TGCGCCAGCAGCCCTGGGGCGATTGGTATTAGCAATCAGCCCCAGCATTTT.

In DNA, the CDR3 is TGTGCCAGCAGCCCCGACAGGACGCGAGGCTACACCTTC. Translated: CASSPDRTRGYTF. This chain uses TRBV14 with TRBJ1-2; a weak D match, TRBD1 (6 bases). With 4 bases removed from V and 8 bases from J, the gap between germline ends came to 14 bases. CDR1 and CDR2 (germline): SGHDN, FVKESK. This CDR3 has 13 residues.

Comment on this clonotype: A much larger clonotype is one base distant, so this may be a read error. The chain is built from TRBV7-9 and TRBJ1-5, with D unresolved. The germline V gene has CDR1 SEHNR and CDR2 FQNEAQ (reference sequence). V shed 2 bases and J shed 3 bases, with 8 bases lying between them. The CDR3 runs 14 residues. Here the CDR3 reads CASSLNDPNQPQHF. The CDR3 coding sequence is TGTGCCAGCAGCTTAAATGACCCCAATCAGCCCCAGCATTTT.

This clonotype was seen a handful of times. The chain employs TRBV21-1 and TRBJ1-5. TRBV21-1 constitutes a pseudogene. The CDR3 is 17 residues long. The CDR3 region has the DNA TGTGCCAGCACCTTAAGGACCGAGACCTATAGCAATCAGCCCCAGCATTTT. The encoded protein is CASTLRTETYSNQPQHF.

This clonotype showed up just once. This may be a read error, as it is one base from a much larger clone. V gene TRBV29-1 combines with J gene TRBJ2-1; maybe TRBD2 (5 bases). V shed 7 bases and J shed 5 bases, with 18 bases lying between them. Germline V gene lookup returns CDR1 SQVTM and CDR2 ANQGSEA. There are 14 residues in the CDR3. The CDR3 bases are TGCAGCGCCCCCCGGACCGAGGGTGACAATGAGCAGTTCTTC. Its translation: CSAPRTEGDNEQFF.